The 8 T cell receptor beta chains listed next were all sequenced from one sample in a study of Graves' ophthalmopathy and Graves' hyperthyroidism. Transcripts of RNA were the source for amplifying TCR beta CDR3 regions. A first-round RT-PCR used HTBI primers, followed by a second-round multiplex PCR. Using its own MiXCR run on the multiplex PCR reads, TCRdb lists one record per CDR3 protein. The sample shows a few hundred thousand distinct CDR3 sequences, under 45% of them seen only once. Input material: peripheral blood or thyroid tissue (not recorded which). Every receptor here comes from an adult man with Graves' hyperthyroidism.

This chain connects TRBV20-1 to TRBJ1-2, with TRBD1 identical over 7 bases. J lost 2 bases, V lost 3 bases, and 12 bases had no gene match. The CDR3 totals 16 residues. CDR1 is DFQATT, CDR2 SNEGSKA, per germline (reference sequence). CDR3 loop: CSASTGAVQKNYGYTF. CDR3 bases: TGCAGTGCTAGTACAGGGGCGGTACAAAAGAACTATGGCTACACCTTC.

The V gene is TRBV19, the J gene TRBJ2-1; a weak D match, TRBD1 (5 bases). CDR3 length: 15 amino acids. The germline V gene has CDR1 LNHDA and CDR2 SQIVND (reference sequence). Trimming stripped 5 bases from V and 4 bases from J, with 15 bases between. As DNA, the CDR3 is TGTGCCAGTAGTGTCTCCATAAGGGGTTACAATGAGCAGTTCTTC. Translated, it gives CASSVSIRGYNEQFF.

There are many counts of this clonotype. The CDR3 region is CSVEWGGGEFVETQYF. The CDR3 bases are TGCAGCGTTGAGTGGGGGGGTGGTGAATTCGTGGAGACCCAGTACTTC. This sequence joins TRBV29-1 and TRBJ2-5; 7 nucleotides agree with TRBD2. V lost 3 bases and J lost 5; bases outside the gene matches: 15. From germline, CDR1 is SQVTM and CDR2 ANQGSEA. This CDR3 comprises 16 residues. Based on the CDR3 plus reference TRBV29-1 and TRBJ2-5, the full variable domain is SAVISQKPSRDICQRGTSLTIQCQVDSQVTMMFWYRQQPGQSLTLIATANQGSEATYESGFVIDKFPISRPNLTFSTLTVSNMSPEDSSIYLCSVEWGGGEFVETQYFGPGTRLLVL.

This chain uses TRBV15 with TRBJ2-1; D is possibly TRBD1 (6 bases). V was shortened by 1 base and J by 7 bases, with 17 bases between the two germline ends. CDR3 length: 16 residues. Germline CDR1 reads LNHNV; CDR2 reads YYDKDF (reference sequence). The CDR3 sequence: CATSRGGRLALNEQFF. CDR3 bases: TGTGCCACCAGCAGAGGGGGGCGCCTGGCCTTGAATGAGCAGTTCTTC.

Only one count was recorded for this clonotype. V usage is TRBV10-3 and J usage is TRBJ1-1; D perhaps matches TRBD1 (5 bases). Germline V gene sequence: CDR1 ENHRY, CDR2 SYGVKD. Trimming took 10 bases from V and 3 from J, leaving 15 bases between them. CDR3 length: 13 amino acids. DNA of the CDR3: TGTGCCACCATAAGCGGGGGGGACACTGAAGCTTTCTTT. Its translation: CATISGGDTEAFF.

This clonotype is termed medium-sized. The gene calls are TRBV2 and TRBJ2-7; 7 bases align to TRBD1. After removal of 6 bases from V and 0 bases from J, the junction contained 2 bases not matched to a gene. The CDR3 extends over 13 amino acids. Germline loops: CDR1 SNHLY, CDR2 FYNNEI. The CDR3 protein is CASSWDSSYEQYF. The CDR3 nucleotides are TGTGCCAGCAGCTGGGACAGCTCCTACGAGCAGTACTTC. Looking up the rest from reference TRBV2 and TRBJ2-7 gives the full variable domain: EPEVTQTPSHQVTQMGQEVILRCVPISNHLYFYWYRQILGQKVEFLVSFYNNEISEKSEIFDDQFSVERPDGSNFTLKIRSTKLEDSAMYFCASSWDSSYEQYFGPGTRLTVT.

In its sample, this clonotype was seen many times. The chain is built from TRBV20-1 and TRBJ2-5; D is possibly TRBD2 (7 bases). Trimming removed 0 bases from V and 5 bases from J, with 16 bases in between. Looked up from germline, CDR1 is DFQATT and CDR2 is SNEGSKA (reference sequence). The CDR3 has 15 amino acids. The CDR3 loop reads CSARDSGGGGETQYF. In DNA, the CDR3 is TGCAGTGCTAGAGATTCCGGCGGGGGCGGGGAGACCCAGTACTTC.

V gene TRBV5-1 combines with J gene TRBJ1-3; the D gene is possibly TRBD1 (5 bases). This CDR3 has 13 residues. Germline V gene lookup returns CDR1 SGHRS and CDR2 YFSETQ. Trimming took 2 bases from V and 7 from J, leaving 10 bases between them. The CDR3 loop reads CASSLDSYNTIYF. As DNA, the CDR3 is TGCGCCAGCAGCTTAGACAGCTACAACACCATATATTTT.